The 27 T cell receptor beta chains presented below share a single source sample, sequenced in a study of T cell changes during pregnancy in multiple sclerosis. Data came from immunoSEQ multiplex PCR; TCRdb stores just in-frame clones and leaves some out. This sample yields about 88,000 clones, of which 92% are seen a single time; over 1.5% belongs to the top ten. The material was peripheral blood, obtained in the first trimester of pregnancy. These receptors all stem from a female donor with multiple sclerosis, enrolled in a pregnancy study.

The chain carries TRBV21-1 and TRBJ2-7; TRBD2 was called by the table and not checked on the DNA. TRBV21-1 has pseudogene status. This CDR3 has 18 residues. The CDR3 DNA sequence: TGTGCCAGCAGCCCCCGAAAAAGAGGACTAGCGGGGTCCTACGAGCAGTACTTC. Encoded protein: CASSPRKRGLAGSYEQYF.

This sequence joins TRBV2 and TRBJ1-5; no clear D gene. This CDR3 region has 14 residues. Germline V lookup: CDR1 SNHLY, CDR2 FYNNEI. V lost 7 bases and J lost 0, with 10 bases in between. The CDR3 protein is CASTRLNSNQPQHF. The DNA of the CDR3 is TGTGCCAGCACCCGACTCAATAGCAATCAGCCCCAGCATTTT.

The rearrangement joins TRBV7-9 to TRBJ2-2; 10 bases match TRBD2. V lost 4 bases to trimming and J lost 7 bases; unmatched junction nucleotides: 12. Per the germline V gene, CDR1 is SEHNR and CDR2 is FQNEAQ (reference sequence). This CDR3 spans 17 amino acids. In DNA form, the CDR3 reads TGTGCCAGCAGCTCCCGAGGAGCGGGAGGGCCTGTCGGGGAGCTGTTTTTT. This codes for CASSSRGAGGPVGELFF.

CDR3 DNA: TGTGCCAGCAGCTTTTATGGGGAGGACACTGAAGCTTTCTTT. It yields the protein CASSFYGEDTEAFF. The chain combines TRBV7-9 with TRBJ1-1; D unresolved. This CDR3 contains 14 residues. Deletions cut 3 bases from V and 3 bases from J, with 11 bases between. Germline CDR1 is SEHNR and CDR2 is FQNEAQ (reference sequence).

The chain couples TRBV5-1 to TRBJ2-7, with 7 bases aligning to TRBD2. Trimming at V came to 0 bases and at J to 3 bases, leaving 6 bases not matched to a gene. The CDR3 has 15 residues. From germline, CDR1 is SGHRS and CDR2 YFSETQ. DNA of the CDR3: TGCGCCAGCAGCTTGGGGTCGCGGGAGTACTACGAGCAGTACTTC. It specifies CASSLGSREYYEQYF.

With regard to this clone: Sequence at one end of the junction differs from germline and may be a read error. The chain is built from TRBV29-1 and TRBJ1-2, with 8 positions matching TRBD1. Germline V gene data show CDR1 as SQVTM and CDR2 as ANQGSEA. The CDR3 consists of 11 residues. Written as DNA, the CDR3 is TGCAGCGCTGAAGGACAGGGAGCCTACACCTTC. It specifies CSAEGQGAYTF. The full variable domain, completed using reference TRBV29-1 and TRBJ1-2, is SAVISQKPSRDICQRGTSLTIQCQVDSQVTMMFWYRQQPGQSLTLIATANQGSEATYESGFVIDKFPISRPNLTFSTLTVSNMSPEDSSIYLCSAEGQGAYTFGSGTRLTVV.

The chain carries TRBV2 and TRBJ2-7, with D possibly TRBD2 on 5 matching bases. Trimming shortened V by 2 bases and J by 2 bases, and 10 bases separated the two germline ends. Germline V gives CDR1 SNHLY, CDR2 FYNNEI. The CDR3 runs 14 residues. The CDR3 DNA sequence: TGTGCCAGCAGTGAAATCGCAGCGGCCTACGAGCAGTACTTC. Amino acid sequence: CASSEIAAAYEQYF. Drawing the rest from reference TRBV2 and TRBJ2-7, the complete variable domain is EPEVTQTPSHQVTQMGQEVILRCVPISNHLYFYWYRQILGQKVEFLVSFYNNEISEKSEIFDDQFSVERPDGSNFTLKIRSTKLEDSAMYFCASSEIAAAYEQYFGPGTRLTVT.

This clone was counted a single time. The gene calls are TRBV14 and TRBJ2-5, with 10 bases that match TRBD1. Germline assignment: CDR1 SGHDN and CDR2 FVKESK. V lost 4 bases and J lost 2; bases outside the gene matches: 4. The CDR3 spans 15 residues. The CDR3 loop reads CASSPRDRGQETQYF. Written as DNA, the CDR3 is TGTGCCAGCAGCCCTCGGGACAGGGGTCAAGAGACCCAGTACTTC.

This chain joins TRBV12-2 and TRBJ1-5. TRBV12-2 is a known pseudogene. This CDR3 has 15 residues. The CDR3 bases are TGTGCAAGTCGCTTGAGTGCGTATAGCAATCAGCCCCAGCATTTT. Amino acids: CASRLSAYSNQPQHF.

V and J are TRBV6-5 and TRBJ2-1; D not resolved. Germline CDR1 MNHEY, CDR2 SVGAGI. V lost 6 bases and J lost 0, with 9 bases in between. This CDR3 is 14 amino acids long. CDR3 loop: CASRARSSYNEQFF. The DNA for the CDR3 is TGTGCCAGCAGAGCAAGATCCTCCTACAATGAGCAGTTCTTC.

This chain uses TRBV28 with TRBJ2-3, with unresolved D. Trimming left V 2 bases short and J 2 bases short, with 8 bases between. Germline V lookup: CDR1 MDHEN, CDR2 SYDVKM. The CDR3 is made up of 14 amino acids. The CDR3 DNA sequence: TGTGCCAGCAGTTTAGGTCAGGACACAGATACGCAGTATTTT. It translates to CASSLGQDTDTQYF.

This chain uses TRBV27 with TRBJ1-4; the D is unclear. The CDR3 is 15 amino acids. Trimming took 6 bases from V and 6 from J, leaving 17 bases between them. Germline V gene data show CDR1 as MNHEY and CDR2 as SMNVEV (reference sequence). CDR3 residues: CASSLAANSYEKLFF. CDR3 nucleotide sequence: TGTGCCAGCAGCCTCGCCGCGAACAGCTATGAAAAACTGTTTTTT.

The rearrangement links TRBV11-3 to TRBJ2-1, with D tentatively TRBD1 (5 bases). Germline assignment: CDR1 SGHNT and CDR2 YENEEA. Trimming shortened V by 4 bases and J by 0 bases, and 13 bases separated the two germline ends. The CDR3 is 16 residues long. Here the CDR3 reads CASSSLGLSSYNEQFF. CDR3 sequence (DNA): TGTGCCAGCAGCTCCCTGGGGCTGAGCTCCTACAATGAGCAGTTCTTC.

This clone was recorded a few times. This sequence joins TRBV15 and TRBJ2-7; D is ambiguous. The V end lost 0 bases, the J end lost 2 bases, and 14 bases lay between the germline ends. CDR1 is LNHNV and CDR2 is YYDKDF in the germline V gene (reference sequence). There are 16 residues in the CDR3. The CDR3 nucleotides read TGTGCCACCAGCAGAGATCGATCAGCGATTCCCTACGAGCAGTACTTC. It codes for CATSRDRSAIPYEQYF. Full variable domain (outside the CDR3, taken from reference TRBV15 and TRBJ2-7): DAMVIQNPRYQVTQFGKPVTLSCSQTLNHNVMYWYQQKSSQAPKLLFHYYDKDFNNEADTPDNFQSRRPNTSFCFLDIRSPGLGDTAMYLCATSRDRSAIPYEQYFGPGTRLTVT.

This clone was detected only once. V usage is TRBV6-6 and J usage is TRBJ2-2; 8 bases agree with TRBD1. Trimming removed 7 bases from V and 5 bases from J; junction bases left unmatched: 6. This CDR3 contains 14 residues. The V gene's germline CDR1 is MNHNY and CDR2 SVGAGI (reference sequence). The CDR3 reads CASTDQGATGELFF. CDR3 in DNA: TGTGCCAGCACCGACCAGGGGGCGACCGGGGAGCTGTTTTTT.

This chain joins TRBV29-1 and TRBJ2-7; TRBD2 matches at 8 bases. This CDR3 comprises 15 residues. Germline V CDR1 and CDR2: SQVTM, ANQGSEA. V was pared by 4 bases and J by 0 bases, with 8 bases of the junction left unmatched. The CDR3 bases are TGCAGCGTTGCGGTTCGGGGGGGTAGCTCCTACGAGCAGTACTTC. This gives the protein CSVAVRGGSSYEQYF.

The chain combines TRBV6-5 with TRBJ2-2, with 10 nucleotides matching TRBD2. CDR1 and CDR2 (germline): MNHEY, SVGAGI. The V gene end was trimmed by 2 bases and the J gene end by 6 bases; junction bases not matched to a gene: 6. This CDR3 has 16 amino acids. In DNA form, the CDR3 reads TGTGCCAGCAGTTACAGTAGCGGGAGGTCCCCCGGGGAGCTGTTTTTT. Its protein product is CASSYSSGRSPGELFF.

The rearrangement links TRBV9 to TRBJ2-7; TRBD1 aligns across 12 bases. Germline CDR1 and CDR2: SGDLS and YYNGEE. This CDR3 has 14 residues. Trimming took 4 bases from V and 5 from J; bases not matched to a gene: 4. CDR3 region: CASSPWDRGHEQYF. The CDR3 DNA follows: TGTGCCAGCAGCCCTTGGGACAGGGGGCACGAGCAGTACTTC.

This chain joins TRBV29-1 and TRBJ2-1; 10 bases line up with TRBD1. CDR1 is SQVTM, CDR2 ANQGSEA, per germline. The CDR3 covers 13 residues. With V trimmed by 6 bases and J by 8 bases, 7 bases remained unmatched. The CDR3 region has the DNA TGCAGCGTGGGAAGACAGGGGGCTGATGAGCAGTTCTTC. The encoded protein is CSVGRQGADEQFF.

V is TRBV7-8 and J is TRBJ1-2, with D possibly matching TRBD1 (6 bases). V lost 0 bases to trimming and J lost 2 bases, with 10 bases between them. Per the germline V gene, CDR1 is SGHVS and CDR2 is FQNEAQ. CDR3 size: 15 residues. As DNA, the CDR3 is TGTGCCAGCAGCTTAGCGGGGGCAGGGAACTATGGCTACACCTTC. Translated, it gives CASSLAGAGNYGYTF.

The chain joins TRBV4-1 to TRBJ2-3, with TRBD2 matching over 13 bases. The CDR3 runs 18 residues. J gave up 4 bases and V 0 bases, and 7 bases lay outside the gene matches. The germline V gene encodes CDR1 MGHRA and CDR2 YSYEKL. CDR3 loop: CASSQDSGLAGVPDTQYF. The CDR3 coding sequence is TGCGCCAGCAGCCAAGATAGTGGACTAGCGGGAGTACCAGATACGCAGTATTTT.

The CDR3 DNA reads TGTGCCAGCAGTGACAGTTACTATGGCTACACCTTC. It specifies CASSDSYYGYTF. This chain joins TRBV2 and TRBJ1-2; D not resolved. Per the germline V gene, CDR1 is SNHLY and CDR2 is FYNNEI. The ends were cut back, 3 bases at V and 3 bases at J, with 5 bases in the middle. The CDR3 runs 12 residues.

The chain carries TRBV4-1 and TRBJ1-3, with 7 bases lining up with TRBD1. With V trimmed by 3 bases and J by 4 bases, 9 bases remained unmatched. The CDR3 sequence is 16 residues long. CDR1 is MGHRA and CDR2 is YSYEKL in the germline V gene. The CDR3 DNA follows: TGCGCCAGCAGCCAGGCCCAGGGGGGATCGGGAAACACCATATATTTT. It is translated as CASSQAQGGSGNTIYF.

The genes are TRBV5-1 and TRBJ2-7; perhaps TRBD2 as D (6 bases). The CDR3 has 11 residues. CDR1 is SGHRS and CDR2 is YFSETQ in the germline V gene. Trimming cost V 5 bases and J 7 bases, with 10 bases left between them. In nucleotides, the CDR3 is TGCGCCAGCAGGCGGGATGGAGAGCAGTACTTC. Protein: CASRRDGEQYF.

The chain has TRBV15 and TRBJ1-1; D is ambiguous. This CDR3 spans 14 amino acids. The V and J ends lost 0 bases and 1 base respectively, with 6 bases between them. CDR1 and CDR2 from the germline V gene are LNHNV and YYDKDF (reference sequence). The CDR3 protein is CATSRDIENTEAFF. The CDR3 DNA reads TGTGCCACCAGCAGAGACATAGAGAACACTGAAGCTTTCTTT.

This chain connects TRBV23-1 to TRBJ2-1, with D possibly TRBD2 on 6 matching bases. TRBV23-1 is an ORF for which the function is uncertain. Trimming pared 3 bases from V and 0 bases from J, leaving 24 bases between. CDR3 length: 20 amino acids. CDR3 in DNA: TGCGCCAGCAGTCACAGGGAGGCGGACTACCAAGCGTCCTCCTACAATGAGCAGTTCTTC. Its translation: CASSHREADYQASSYNEQFF.

As for this clone: The sample carries other DNA sequences with the same CDR3. Written as DNA, the CDR3 is TGTGCCAGCAGCGGGGGCAGCACAGATACGCAGTATTTT. Its protein product is CASSGGSTDTQYF. The chain is built from TRBV7-9 and TRBJ2-3; perhaps TRBD1 as D (6 bases). Germline V gene sequence: CDR1 SEHNR, CDR2 FQNEAQ (reference sequence). The CDR3 is 13 residues long. V lost 5 bases, J lost 0 bases, and 6 bases lay in between.